These 27 T cell receptor beta chains were all obtained from the same sample, sequenced in a study of T cell repertoires in cytomegalovirus infection. The antigens of these receptors remain unknown. TCRdb used MiXCR to reprocess the reads, holding one entry per CDR3 protein. The data contain about 500,000 distinct CDR3 sequences, more than 30% of them singletons. The sequences come from cultured PBMCs, collected from culture after CMV antigen stimulation. All receptors derive from a human donor in good health (CMV status not recorded). Some clones in this sample may be carry-over from other donors' samples.

In this sample, this clonotype turned up a few times. This chain links TRBV29-1 with TRBJ2-5, with unresolved D. The CDR3 runs 14 residues. The germline gives CDR1 SQVTM, CDR2 ANQGSEA. Trimming shortened V by 4 bases and J by 7 bases, and 19 bases separated the two germline ends. The CDR3 nucleotides are TGCAGCGTTGTTCGGACCTCATCGGCAGGGACCCAGTACTTC. It specifies CSVVRTSSAGTQYF.

This clonotype was picked up a small number of times. The V gene is TRBV28, the J gene TRBJ2-7; 9 nucleotides agree with TRBD1. The length of the CDR3 is 13 residues. J lost 3 bases, V lost 4 bases, and 1 base had no gene match. CDR1 is MDHEN and CDR2 is SYDVKM in the germline V gene. CDR3 sequence reads: CASSWGQGYEQYF. CDR3 nucleotides: TGTGCCAGCAGTTGGGGACAGGGCTACGAGCAGTACTTC.

For the CDR3, the DNA is TGCGCCAGCAGCCAAGATCTGGGGCGGAATGAGCAGTTCTTC. Its translation: CASSQDLGRNEQFF. J is TRBJ2-1 and V is TRBV4-3; possibly TRBD1 for D (5 bases). V lost 0 bases to trimming and J lost 7 bases, with 10 bases between them. Per the germline V gene, CDR1 is LGHNA and CDR2 is YSLEER. The CDR3 loop spans 14 amino acids.

This sequence joins TRBV7-2 and TRBJ2-3, with 10 bases matching TRBD2. J lost 2 bases, V lost 2 bases, and 10 bases had no gene match. The germline gives CDR1 SGHTA, CDR2 FQGNSA. The CDR3 loop spans 18 amino acids. The CDR3 DNA is TGTGCCAGCAGCTTACGGAAGATAGCGGGGGGAATCACAGATACGCAGTATTTT. Residues: CASSLRKIAGGITDTQYF.

The chain links TRBV6-2 or TRBV6-3 to TRBJ2-4; 7 nucleotides agree with TRBD1. CDR3 size: 15 residues. V was pared by 2 bases and J by 7 bases, with 8 bases of the junction left unmatched. Germline assignment: CDR1 MNHEY and CDR2 SVGEGT. CDR3 nucleotide sequence: TGTGCCAGCAGTTACCCCGGAGAACAGGGGAACATTCAGTACTTC. Its translation is CASSYPGEQGNIQYF.

The rearrangement joins TRBV20-1 to TRBJ2-1, with TRBD2 matching 7 bases. Unmatched junction bases numbered 13, after V lost 0 bases and J lost 8 bases. The V gene's germline CDR1 is DFQATT and CDR2 SNEGSKA (reference sequence). The CDR3 covers 16 residues. This CDR3 is CSARDSPLLARDEQFF. The DNA of the CDR3 is TGCAGTGCTAGAGACTCGCCGCTACTAGCGCGGGATGAGCAGTTCTTC.

The chain employs TRBV29-1 and TRBJ1-1, with D hard to call. There are 12 residues in the CDR3. Trimming removed 5 bases at V and 5 bases at J, with 12 bases between. In germline, CDR1 is SQVTM, CDR2 ANQGSEA. The chain's CDR3 is CSVNFWETEAFF. The CDR3 DNA sequence: TGCAGCGTTAACTTCTGGGAGACTGAAGCTTTCTTT.

The table lists this clonotype with a few counts. The chain links TRBV12-3 or TRBV12-4 to TRBJ1-1; no reliable D call. V gave up 3 bases and J gave up 10 bases, with 15 bases separating them. The CDR3 sequence is 13 residues long. The CDR3 DNA follows: TGTGCCAGCAGTTTTCCTCGAGCGCGCGGAGCTTTCTTT. This codes for CASSFPRARGAFF.

This clonotype came up many times. In DNA form, the CDR3 reads TGTGCCAGCAGCTTAGGACCTCAAGATACGCAGTATTTT. Residues: CASSLGPQDTQYF. The chain joins TRBV7-2 to TRBJ2-3; D is uncertain. V was shortened by 1 base and J by 5 bases, with 7 bases between the two germline ends. From germline, CDR1 is SGHTA and CDR2 FQGNSA. CDR3 size: 13 residues.

This clonotype has just a few counts. The chain uses TRBV7-2 and TRBJ2-7; possibly TRBD2 for D (6 bases). Germline loops: CDR1 SGHTA, CDR2 FQGNSA. Trimming pared 6 bases from V and 0 bases from J, leaving 12 bases between. There are 14 residues in the CDR3. The CDR3 DNA reads TGTGCCAGCAGTCGTGCGGGACCCTCCTACGAGCAGTACTTC. Protein sequence: CASSRAGPSYEQYF.

This sequence joins TRBV20-1 and TRBJ1-6, with a tentative D call TRBD1 (5 bases). The CDR3 loop spans 15 amino acids. Between the trimmed V and J ends, which lost 4 bases and 8 bases, there was a span of 18 bases. CDR1 is DFQATT and CDR2 is SNEGSKA in the germline V gene (reference sequence). CDR3 residues: CSAIDRGPLHSPLHF. In DNA form, the CDR3 reads TGCAGTGCTATAGACCGGGGACCCCTCCATTCACCCCTCCACTTT.

In DNA, the CDR3 is TGCAGTGCTAGAGGCGGGGCCATGAACACTGAAGCTTTCTTT. This translates into CSARGGAMNTEAFF. This chain joins TRBV20-1 and TRBJ1-1, with D perhaps TRBD1 (5 bases). Germline V gene data show CDR1 as DFQATT and CDR2 as SNEGSKA (reference sequence). Trimming removed 1 base at V and 0 bases at J, with 9 bases between. CDR3 size: 14 residues.

This clonotype has a handful of counts. The J gene is TRBJ2-7, the V gene TRBV7-8; 7 bases are a match to TRBD2. Trimming cost V 6 bases and J 3 bases; bases outside gene matches: 5. Germline V gives CDR1 SGHVS, CDR2 FQNEAQ. The CDR3 consists of 13 residues. The CDR3 loop reads CASRTSEDYEQYF. CDR3 nucleotide sequence: TGTGCCAGCAGAACTAGCGAGGACTACGAGCAGTACTTC.

A single count supports this clonotype. The chain joins TRBV9 to TRBJ2-2, with TRBD1 matching 7 bases. Per germline, CDR1 SGDLS and CDR2 YYNGEE. This CDR3 is built from 15 residues. After removal of 0 bases from V and 5 bases from J, the junction contained 4 bases not matched to a gene. CDR3 sequence (DNA): TGTGCCAGCAGCGTAGAGGGGGCAGGAACCGGGGAGCTGTTTTTT. The encoded protein is CASSVEGAGTGELFF.

This clonotype showed up just a few times. This rearrangement joins TRBV7-2 to TRBJ2-6; TRBD1 matches 7 bases. The CDR3 length is 18 residues. The V segment lost 3 bases and the J segment 0 bases; nucleotides outside the gene matches: 8. Germline V lookup: CDR1 SGHTA, CDR2 FQGNSA. The CDR3 DNA follows: TGTGCCAGCAGCTTTCCGGGACAGACGCGCTCTGGGGCCAACGTCCTGACTTTC. This sequence encodes CASSFPGQTRSGANVLTF.

The rearrangement uses TRBV7-9 and TRBJ1-1, with a tentative D call TRBD1 (6 bases). Germline V gene lookup returns CDR1 SEHNR and CDR2 FQNEAQ (reference sequence). V lost 10 bases, J lost 4 bases, and 22 bases lay in between. CDR3 length equals 15 residues. CDR3 DNA: TGTGCCACCCCCACCCCAGGGGACATCGGCACTGAAGCTTTCTTT. Translated, it gives CATPTPGDIGTEAFF.

The CDR3 region has the DNA TGCGCCAGCAGCCAGTTGTGGGGAGCCACAGATACGCAGTATTTT. Translation gives CASSQLWGATDTQYF. V is TRBV4-1 and J is TRBJ2-3, with D perhaps matching TRBD2 (5 bases). Trimming removed 3 bases from V and 2 bases from J, with 12 bases in between. CDR1 and CDR2 (germline): MGHRA, YSYEKL. The CDR3 covers 15 residues.

This clonotype turned up a few times. The chain links TRBV6-6 to TRBJ1-2; 9 bases are shared with TRBD1. V shed 5 bases and J 6 bases; nucleotides not matched to a gene: 4. CDR1 is MNHNY, CDR2 SVGAGI, per germline (reference sequence). There are 13 residues in the CDR3. Written as DNA, the CDR3 is TGTGCCAGCAGTCCCACAGGGGGCGATGGCTACACCTTC. Translation: CASSPTGGDGYTF.

J is TRBJ2-3 and V is TRBV27; D is uncertain. The CDR3 has 15 residues. The V end was cut by 4 bases, the J end by 0 bases, with 11 bases between. Germline V gives CDR1 MNHEY, CDR2 SMNVEV (reference sequence). CDR3: CASSSGSSSTDTQYF. The CDR3 coding sequence is TGTGCCAGCAGTTCGGGCTCCTCTAGCACAGATACGCAGTATTTT.

In this sample, this clonotype turned up a few times. This chain uses TRBV7-6 with TRBJ2-7; D is possibly TRBD1 or TRBD2 (5 bases each). Germline V gives CDR1 SGHVS, CDR2 FNYEAQ. The CDR3 totals 15 residues. V was shortened by 5 bases and J by 4 bases, with 18 bases between the two germline ends. The chain's CDR3 is CASSPPGQGPYEQYV. In DNA, the CDR3 is TGTGCCAGCAGCCCCCCGGGGCAGGGTCCGTACGAGCAGTACGTC.

The gene calls are TRBV10-3 and TRBJ1-4; D not certain. The CDR3 runs 14 residues. V was cut by 6 bases and J by 8 bases, with 16 bases left in between. The germline V gene has CDR1 ENHRY and CDR2 SYGVKD. The CDR3 DNA follows: TGTGCCATCAGGACCAGTGGAGTGGAGGAAAAACTGTTTTTT. Protein product: CAIRTSGVEEKLFF.

V usage is TRBV29-1 and J usage is TRBJ2-7; the match to TRBD2 covers 10 bases. Per germline, CDR1 SQVTM and CDR2 ANQGSEA. V lost 7 bases, J lost 2 bases, and 5 bases stayed unmatched. This CDR3 region has 13 residues. CDR3 in DNA: TGCAGCGACTGGACTAGCGGAGCCTACGAGCAGTACTTC. It is translated as CSDWTSGAYEQYF.

This clonotype came up many times. The rearrangement joins TRBV5-4 to TRBJ2-2, with a weak D call TRBD2 (6 bases). CDR1 and CDR2 (germline): SGHNT, YYREEE (reference sequence). The CDR3 has 15 residues. V shed 7 bases and J shed 2 bases, with 15 bases lying between them. For the CDR3, the DNA is TGTGCCAGCGCTGAGGGTAGCGGAAACACCGGGGAGCTGTTTTTT. It codes for CASAEGSGNTGELFF.

This chain connects TRBV6-5 to TRBJ2-7, with 11 bases that match TRBD2. The CDR3 extends over 15 amino acids. CDR1 and CDR2 from the germline V gene are MNHEY and SVGAGI. Germline trimming cut 6 bases from V and 2 bases from J; bases unmatched to any gene: 6. The CDR3 sequence: CASSPTSGSAYEQYF. The CDR3, as DNA: TGTGCCAGCAGCCCTACTAGCGGGAGTGCCTACGAGCAGTACTTC.

This sequence joins TRBV14 and TRBJ1-3; D may be TRBD1 (5 bases). The CDR3 consists of 15 residues. Trimming stripped 1 base from V and 3 bases from J, with 10 bases between. Germline values: CDR1 SGHDN, CDR2 FVKESK. The CDR3 DNA follows: TGTGCCAGCAGCCAAGCAGACAGTTATGGAAACACCATATATTTT. Translation: CASSQADSYGNTIYF.

This chain links TRBV7-6 with TRBJ2-3; D uncertain. The CDR3 length is 16 residues. The germline CDR1 and CDR2 sequences are SGHVS and FNYEAQ. V was shortened by 4 bases and J by 0 bases, with 14 bases between the two germline ends. CDR3 sequence: CASSSISDISTDTQYF. CDR3 in DNA: TGTGCCAGCAGCTCCATCAGCGACATAAGCACAGATACGCAGTATTTT.

This clonotype showed up just a few times. The gene calls are TRBV7-8 and TRBJ2-3; D is perhaps TRBD2 (6 bases). In germline, CDR1 is SGHVS, CDR2 FQNEAQ. V gave up 1 base and J gave up 3 bases, with 11 bases separating them. This CDR3 has 15 residues. As DNA, the CDR3 is TGTGCCAGCAGCTTAGAGGGAGGCAGTACAGATACGCAGTATTTT. Its translation is CASSLEGGSTDTQYF.